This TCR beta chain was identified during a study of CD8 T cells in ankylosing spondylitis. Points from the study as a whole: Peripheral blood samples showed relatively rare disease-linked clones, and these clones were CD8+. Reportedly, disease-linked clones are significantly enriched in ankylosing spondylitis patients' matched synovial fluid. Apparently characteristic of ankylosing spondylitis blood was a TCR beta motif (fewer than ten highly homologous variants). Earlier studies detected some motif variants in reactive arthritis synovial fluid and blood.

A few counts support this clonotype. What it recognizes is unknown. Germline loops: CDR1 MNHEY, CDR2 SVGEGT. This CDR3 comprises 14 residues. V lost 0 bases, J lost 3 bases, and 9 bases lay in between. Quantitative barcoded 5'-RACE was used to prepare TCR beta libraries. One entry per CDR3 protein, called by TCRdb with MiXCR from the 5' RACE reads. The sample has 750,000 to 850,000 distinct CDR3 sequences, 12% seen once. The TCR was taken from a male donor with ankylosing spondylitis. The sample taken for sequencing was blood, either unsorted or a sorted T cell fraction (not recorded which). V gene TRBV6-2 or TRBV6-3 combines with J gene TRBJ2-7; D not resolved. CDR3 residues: CASSYSFGFYEQYF. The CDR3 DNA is TGTGCCAGCAGTTACTCTTTCGGGTTCTACGAGCAGTACTTC.